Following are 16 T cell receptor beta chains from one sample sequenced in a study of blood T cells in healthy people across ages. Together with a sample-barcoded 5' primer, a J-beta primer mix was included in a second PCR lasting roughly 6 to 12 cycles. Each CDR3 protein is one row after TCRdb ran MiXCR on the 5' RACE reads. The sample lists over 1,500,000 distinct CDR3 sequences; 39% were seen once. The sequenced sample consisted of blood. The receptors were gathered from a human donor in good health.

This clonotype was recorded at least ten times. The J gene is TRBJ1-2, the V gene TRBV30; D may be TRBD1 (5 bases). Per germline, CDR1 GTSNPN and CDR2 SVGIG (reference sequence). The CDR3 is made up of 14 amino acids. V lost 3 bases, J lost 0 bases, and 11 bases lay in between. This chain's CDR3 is CAWRGRTSNYGYTF. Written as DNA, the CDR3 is TGTGCCTGGAGGGGACGGACCTCTAACTATGGCTACACCTTC.

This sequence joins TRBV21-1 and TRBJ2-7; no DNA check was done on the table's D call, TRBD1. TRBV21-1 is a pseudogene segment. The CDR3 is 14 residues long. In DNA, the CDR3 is TGTGCCAGCAGTAAAGGGGGGCGACGCTACGAGCAGTACTTC. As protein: CASSKGGRRYEQYF.

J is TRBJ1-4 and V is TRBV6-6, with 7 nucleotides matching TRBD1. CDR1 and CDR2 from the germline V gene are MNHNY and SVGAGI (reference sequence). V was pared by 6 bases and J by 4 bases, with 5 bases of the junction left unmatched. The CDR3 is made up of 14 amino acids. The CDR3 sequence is CASRFGTVNEKLFF. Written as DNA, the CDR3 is TGTGCCAGCAGGTTCGGGACAGTTAATGAAAAACTGTTTTTT.

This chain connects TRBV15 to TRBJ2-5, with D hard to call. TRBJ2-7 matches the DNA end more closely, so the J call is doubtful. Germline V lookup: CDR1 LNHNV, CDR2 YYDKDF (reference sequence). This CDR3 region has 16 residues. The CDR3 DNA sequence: TGTGCCACCAGCAGGGGTTCTTTCACCGCCGCTATCGAGCAGTACTTC. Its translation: CATSRGSFTAAIEQYF.

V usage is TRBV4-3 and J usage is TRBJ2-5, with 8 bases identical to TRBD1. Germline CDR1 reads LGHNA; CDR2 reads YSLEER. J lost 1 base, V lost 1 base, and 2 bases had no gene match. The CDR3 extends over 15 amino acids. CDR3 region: CASSQGGTGQETQYF. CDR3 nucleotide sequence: TGCGCCAGCAGCCAAGGGGGGACAGGCCAAGAGACCCAGTACTTC.

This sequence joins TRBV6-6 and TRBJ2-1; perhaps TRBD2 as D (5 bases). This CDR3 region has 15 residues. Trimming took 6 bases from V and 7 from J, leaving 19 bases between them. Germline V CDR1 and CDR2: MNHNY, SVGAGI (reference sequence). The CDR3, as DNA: TGTGCCAGCAGACTGGACTCCCTCAAATTAAATGAGCAGTTCTTC. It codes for CASRLDSLKLNEQFF.

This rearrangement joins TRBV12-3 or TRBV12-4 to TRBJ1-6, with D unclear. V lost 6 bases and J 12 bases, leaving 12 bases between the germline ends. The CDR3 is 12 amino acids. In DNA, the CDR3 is TGTGCCAGCAGCTGGACCCGAGGACCCCTCCACTTT. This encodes CASSWTRGPLHF.

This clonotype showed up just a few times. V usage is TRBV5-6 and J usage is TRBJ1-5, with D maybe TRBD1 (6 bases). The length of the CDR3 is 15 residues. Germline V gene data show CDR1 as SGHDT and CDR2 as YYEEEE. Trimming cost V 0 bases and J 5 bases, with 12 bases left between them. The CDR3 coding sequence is TGTGCCAGCAGCTTGGCCGGGACAATGCATCAGCCCCAGCATTTT. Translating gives CASSLAGTMHQPQHF.

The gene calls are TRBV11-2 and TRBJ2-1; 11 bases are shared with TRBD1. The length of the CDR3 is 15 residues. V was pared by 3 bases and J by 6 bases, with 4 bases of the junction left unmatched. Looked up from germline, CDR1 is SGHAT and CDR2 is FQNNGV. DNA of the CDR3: TGTGCCAGCAGCTTGTGGACAGGGGGCATCAATGAGCAGTTCTTC. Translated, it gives CASSLWTGGINEQFF.

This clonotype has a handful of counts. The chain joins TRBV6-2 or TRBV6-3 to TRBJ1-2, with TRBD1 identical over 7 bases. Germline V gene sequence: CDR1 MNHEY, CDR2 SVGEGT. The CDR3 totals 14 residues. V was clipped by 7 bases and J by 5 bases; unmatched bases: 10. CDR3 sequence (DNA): TGTGCCAGCACCTATTCCGGGACAGCTTATGGCTACACCTTC. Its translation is CASTYSGTAYGYTF.

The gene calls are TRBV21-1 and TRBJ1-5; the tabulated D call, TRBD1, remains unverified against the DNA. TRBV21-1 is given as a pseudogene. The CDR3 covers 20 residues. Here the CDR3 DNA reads TGTGCCAGCAGCACCGGACAGGGGGCGCCTTTAATGAAAATCAATCAGCCCCAGCATTTT. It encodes CASSTGQGAPLMKINQPQHF.

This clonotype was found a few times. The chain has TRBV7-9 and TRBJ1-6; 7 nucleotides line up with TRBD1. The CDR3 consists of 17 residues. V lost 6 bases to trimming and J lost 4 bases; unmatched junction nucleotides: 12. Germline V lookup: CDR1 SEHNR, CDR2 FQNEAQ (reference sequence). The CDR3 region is CASRLDTGEWYNSPLHF. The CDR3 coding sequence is TGTGCCAGCAGACTAGATACAGGGGAATGGTATAATTCACCCCTCCACTTT.

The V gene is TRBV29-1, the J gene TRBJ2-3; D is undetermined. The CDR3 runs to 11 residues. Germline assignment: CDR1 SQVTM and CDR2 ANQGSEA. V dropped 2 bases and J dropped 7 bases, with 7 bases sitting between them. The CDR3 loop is CSVELMNTQYF. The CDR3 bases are TGCAGCGTTGAATTAATGAATACGCAGTATTTT.

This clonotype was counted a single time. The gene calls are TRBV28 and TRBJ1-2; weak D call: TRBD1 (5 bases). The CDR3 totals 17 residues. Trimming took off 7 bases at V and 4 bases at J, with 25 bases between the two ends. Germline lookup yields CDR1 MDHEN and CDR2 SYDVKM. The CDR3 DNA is TGTGCCAGCACCCGGGGGACCGCTGATAGTACATCCTATGGCTACACCTTC. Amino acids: CASTRGTADSTSYGYTF.

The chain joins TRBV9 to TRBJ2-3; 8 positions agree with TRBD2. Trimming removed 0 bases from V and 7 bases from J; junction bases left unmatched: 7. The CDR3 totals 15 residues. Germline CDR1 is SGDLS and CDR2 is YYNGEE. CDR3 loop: CASSVAMRGANTQYF. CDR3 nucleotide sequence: TGTGCCAGCAGCGTAGCAATGCGGGGGGCAAATACGCAGTATTTT.

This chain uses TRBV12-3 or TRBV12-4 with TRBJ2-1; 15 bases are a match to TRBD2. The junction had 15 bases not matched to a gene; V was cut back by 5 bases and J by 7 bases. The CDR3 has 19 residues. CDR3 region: CASSTWTSGGAFFVNEQFF. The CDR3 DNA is TGTGCCAGCAGTACCTGGACTAGCGGGGGGGCATTTTTTGTGAATGAGCAGTTCTTC.